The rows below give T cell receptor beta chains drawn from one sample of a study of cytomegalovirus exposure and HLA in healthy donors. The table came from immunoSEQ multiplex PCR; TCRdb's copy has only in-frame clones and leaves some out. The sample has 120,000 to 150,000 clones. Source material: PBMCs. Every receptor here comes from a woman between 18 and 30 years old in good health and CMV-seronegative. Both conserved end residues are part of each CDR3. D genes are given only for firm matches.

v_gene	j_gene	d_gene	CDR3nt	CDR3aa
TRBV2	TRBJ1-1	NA	TGTGCCAGCAGTGACGGGGTATCTGAAGCTTTCTTT	CASSDGVSEAFF
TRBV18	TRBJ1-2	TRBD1	TGTGCCAGCTCACCGGGACAGGGGCCTCACTATGGCTACACCTTC	CASSPGQGPHYGYTF
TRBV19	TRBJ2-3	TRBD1	TGTGCCAGTAGTTTACTGCCGGGACAGGGGCGAGATACGCAGTATTTT	CASSLLPGQGRDTQYF
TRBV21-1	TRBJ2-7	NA	TGTGCCAGCAGCAAAGACTGTCGGCCAGGAACTCCCTACGAGCAGTACTTC	CASSKDCRPGTPYEQYF
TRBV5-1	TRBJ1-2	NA	TGCGCCAGCAGCTTGGAGGGGCCGTACTATGGCTACACCTTC	CASSLEGPYYGYTF
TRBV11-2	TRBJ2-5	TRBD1	TGTGCCAGCAGCTCCGACAGGGGAAGCCAAGAGACCCAGTACTTC	CASSSDRGSQETQYF
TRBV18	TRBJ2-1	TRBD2	TGTGCCAGCTCAACCGGACTAGCGGGAGGTTTAGGAAATGAGCAGTTCTTC	CASSTGLAGGLGNEQFF
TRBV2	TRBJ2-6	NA	TGTGCCAGCAGTGTCGGGGGTTCCGGTTCTGGGGCCAACGTCCTGACTTTC	CASSVGGSGSGANVLTF
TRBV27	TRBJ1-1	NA	TGTGCCAGCAGCCCTAGGGGACAGAACACTGAAGCTTTCTTT	CASSPRGQNTEAFF
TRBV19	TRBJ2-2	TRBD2	TGTGCCAGTCGGGGGGTGAACACCGGGGAGCTGTTTTTT	CASRGVNTGELFF
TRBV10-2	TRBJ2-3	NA	TGCGCCAGCAAGACGGGACTTCAGAGATTCTCTCCTGTCACAGATACGCAGTATTTT	CASKTGLQRFSPVTDTQYF
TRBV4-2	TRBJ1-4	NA	TGTGCCAGCAGCCAGGGCCTTACAACTAATGAAAAACTGTTTTTT	CASSQGLTTNEKLFF
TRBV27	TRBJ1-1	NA	TGTGCCAGCAGTTCGGGTTTGGAGCGCACTGAAGCTTTCTTT	CASSSGLERTEAFF
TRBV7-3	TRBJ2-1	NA	TGTGCCAGCAGCCCGTCTAACGGGTACAATGAGCAGTTCTTC	CASSPSNGYNEQFF
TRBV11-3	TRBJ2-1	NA	TGTGCCAGCAGCTTAGTGGCGGGGTCCTACAATGAGCAGTTCTTC	CASSLVAGSYNEQFF
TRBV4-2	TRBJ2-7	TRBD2	TGTGCCAGCAGCCAAGAGGCGGGAGTCTACGAGCAGTACTTC	CASSQEAGVYEQYF
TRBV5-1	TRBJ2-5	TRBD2	TGCGCCAGCAGCTCCCGGGGTAGCGGGGGACGGGAGACCCAGTACTTC	CASSSRGSGGRETQYF
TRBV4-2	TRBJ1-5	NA	TGTGCCAGCAGCCAGGGGGGGAGCAATCAGCCCCAGCATTTT	CASSQGGSNQPQHF
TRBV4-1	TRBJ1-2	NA	TGCGCCAGCAGCCAAGATGCGAGGCCCAACTCTGGCTACACCTTC	CASSQDARPNSGYTF
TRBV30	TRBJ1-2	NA	TGTGCCTGGAGTTGGGGCACAGGACCCTATGGCTACACCTTC	CAWSWGTGPYGYTF
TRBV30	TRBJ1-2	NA	TGTGCCGGATACCACACAGGGACCTACACCTTC	CAGYHTGTYTF
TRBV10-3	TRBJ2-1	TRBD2	TGTGCCATCAGTCTAGCGGGAGGGCCGGGTAGCGACAATGAGCAGTTCTTC	CAISLAGGPGSDNEQFF
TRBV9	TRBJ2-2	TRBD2	TGTGCCAGCAGCGTAGTAAGCGGGATGGGCACCGGGGAGCTGTTTTTT	CASSVVSGMGTGELFF
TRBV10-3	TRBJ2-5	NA	TGTGCCATCAGTGAGCGGCAAGAGACCCAGTACTTC	CAISERQETQYF
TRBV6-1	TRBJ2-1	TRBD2	TGTGCCAGCAGGGGACTAGCCGCTTTCTCTGAGCAGTTCTTC	CASRGLAAFSEQFF
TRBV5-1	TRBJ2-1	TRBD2	TGCGCCAGCAGCTTGGGAGCGGGAGTTTCCAATGAGCAGTTCTTC	CASSLGAGVSNEQFF
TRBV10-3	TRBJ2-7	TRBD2	TGTGCCATCAGCCAACCCGGGACTAGCGGGAGCGAGCAGTACTTC	CAISQPGTSGSEQYF
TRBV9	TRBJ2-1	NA	TGTGCCAGCAGCGTAGCTACAGGGAAAGGGAGCTCCTACAATGAGCAGTTCTTC	CASSVATGKGSSYNEQFF
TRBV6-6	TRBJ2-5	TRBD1	TGTGCCAGCAGTCAGGGACAGGTAACACAAGAGACCCAGTACTTC	CASSQGQVTQETQYF
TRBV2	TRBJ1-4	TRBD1	TGTGCCAGCAGTGTAGGGGGCTACGGTGAAAAACTGTTTTTT	CASSVGGYGEKLFF
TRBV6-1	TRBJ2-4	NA	TGTGCCCATCGTTCGGGGTACGAAAACATTCAGTACTTC	CAHRSGYENIQYF
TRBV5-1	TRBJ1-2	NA	TGCGCCAGCAGCTTGGAGGCGGGCGCGGATGGCTACACCTTC	CASSLEAGADGYTF
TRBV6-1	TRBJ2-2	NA	TGTGCCAGCAGTGAATACGGGGGAGTCACCGGGGAGCTGTTTTTT	CASSEYGGVTGELFF
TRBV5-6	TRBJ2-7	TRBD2	TGTGCCAGCAGCTTGGATTCAACGGGGGGTCCCTACGAGCAGTACTTC	CASSLDSTGGPYEQYF
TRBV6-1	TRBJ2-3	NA	TGTGCCAGCAGTGAGGAGCCCCAAGGTCCCAATACGCAGTATTTT	CASSEEPQGPNTQYF
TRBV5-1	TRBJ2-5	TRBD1	TGCGCCAGCAGCCCTACGCCGGGACAGAGCGAGACCCAGTACTTC	CASSPTPGQSETQYF
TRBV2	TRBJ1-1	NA	TGTGCCAGCAGCGAACGGGACAACAAATTT	CASSERDNKF